What follows are 13 T cell receptor beta chains derived from one specimen sequenced in a study of T cell repertoires in cytomegalovirus infection (dated by TCRdb to 2018 to 2020). Instrument used: Illumina HiSeq 1500. Clones were called with MiXCR by TCRdb after fastp trimmed the public reads at Q25, and only in-frame beta chains were retained. Every entry covers one CDR3 protein and lists the most common genes and DNA from its rows. This sample gives roughly 300,000 distinct CDR3 sequences in total; more than 8% of them show up just once. About 3.9% of the sample is taken by the ten largest. The sample was PBMCs. These receptors were collected from a human donor in good health (CMV status not recorded). Some clones in this sample may be carry-over from other donors' samples.

The gene calls are TRBV28 and TRBJ1-2; no clear D. Looked up from germline, CDR1 is MDHEN and CDR2 is SYDVKM. The CDR3 loop spans 13 amino acids. V dropped 5 bases and J dropped 6 bases, with 13 bases sitting between them. The CDR3 reads CASSPVRTDGYTF. The CDR3 bases are TGTGCCAGCAGTCCAGTGAGGACGGATGGCTACACCTTC.

This clonotype has ten or more counts. The V and J genes are TRBV7-6 and TRBJ2-2; 7 bases match TRBD1. Per the germline V gene, CDR1 is SGHVS and CDR2 is FNYEAQ. J was trimmed by 3 bases and V by 0 bases; bases with no gene match: 7. The CDR3 sequence is 17 residues long. CDR3 amino acids: CASSLAERGRDTGELFF. The CDR3 region has the DNA TGTGCCAGCAGCTTAGCGGAGAGGGGGCGAGACACCGGGGAGCTGTTTTTT.

This clonotype appeared many times. The rearrangement links TRBV7-2 to TRBJ1-5; 9 nucleotides agree with TRBD1. This CDR3 has 14 residues. With V trimmed by 5 bases and J by 4 bases, 3 bases remained unmatched. In germline, CDR1 is SGHTA, CDR2 FQGNSA. The CDR3 sequence is CASSEGQGNQPQHF. The DNA of the CDR3 is TGTGCCAGCAGCGAGGGACAGGGAAATCAGCCCCAGCATTTT. Together with reference TRBV7-2 and TRBJ1-5, the CDR3 gives the full variable domain: GAGVSQSPSNKVTEKGKDVELRCDPISGHTALYWYRQSLGQGLEFLIYFQGNSAPDKSGLPSDRFSAERTGGSVSTLTIQRTQQEDSAVYLCASSEGQGNQPQHFGDGTRLSIL.

The V and J genes are TRBV28 and TRBJ1-6; 7 positions agree with TRBD1. The CDR3 runs to 15 residues. The germline CDR1 and CDR2 sequences are MDHEN and SYDVKM. V dropped 4 bases and J dropped 6; count of bases not matched to a gene: 6. The CDR3 DNA sequence: TGTGCCAGCAGTTCCCCGGGACAGCGTAATTCACCCCTCCACTTT. Its translation is CASSSPGQRNSPLHF.

In this sample, this clonotype turned up many times. CDR3 loop: CASSMLDTNYGYTF. For the CDR3, the DNA is TGTGCCAGTAGTATGTTGGACACTAACTATGGCTACACCTTC. V gene TRBV19 combines with J gene TRBJ1-2; D might be TRBD1 (5 bases). The CDR3 covers 14 residues. V dropped 3 bases and J dropped 0 bases, with 8 bases sitting between them. Germline-derived CDR1 and CDR2 are LNHDA and SQIVND (reference sequence).

In this sample, this clonotype turned up many times. This sequence joins TRBV7-2 and TRBJ2-5; 7 nucleotides match TRBD1. The junction had 12 bases not matched to a gene; V was cut back by 5 bases and J by 6 bases. This CDR3 has 15 residues. The germline V gene encodes CDR1 SGHTA and CDR2 FQGNSA. The CDR3 protein is CASSPTRQGGKTQYF. The CDR3 region has the DNA TGTGCCAGCAGCCCGACTCGACAGGGTGGGAAGACCCAGTACTTC.

This clonotype was counted a few times. This chain connects TRBV12-3 or TRBV12-4 to TRBJ2-1; D tentatively fits TRBD1 or TRBD2 (6 bases each). The V end was cut by 3 bases, the J end by 6 bases, with 12 bases between. The CDR3 runs to 14 residues. CDR3 sequence: CASSFRGLVNEQFF. CDR3 DNA: TGTGCCAGCAGTTTTCGGGGGCTGGTCAATGAGCAGTTCTTC.

This clonotype showed up many times. CDR3 loop: CASSKAGTGAANEQFF. The CDR3 bases are TGTGCCAGTAGTAAAGCCGGGACAGGGGCCGCCAATGAGCAGTTCTTC. The chain recombines TRBV19 with TRBJ2-1; 10 nucleotides agree with TRBD1. The CDR3 covers 16 residues. Germline V gene data show CDR1 as LNHDA and CDR2 as SQIVND (reference sequence). V was pared by 4 bases and J by 6 bases, with 9 bases of the junction left unmatched. The complete variable domain, with remaining parts taken from reference TRBV19 and TRBJ2-1, reads DGGITQSPKYLFRKEGQNVTLSCEQNLNHDAMYWYRQDPGQGLRLIYYSQIVNDFQKGDIAEGYSVSREKKESFPLTVTSAQKNPTAFYLCASSKAGTGAANEQFFGPGTRLTVL.

The table lists this clonotype with a few counts. The chain recombines TRBV20-1 with TRBJ1-1; the D gene is possibly TRBD1 (5 bases). With 5 bases removed from V and 5 bases from J, the gap between germline ends came to 9 bases. The CDR3 totals 11 residues. CDR1 is DFQATT and CDR2 is SNEGSKA in the germline V gene (reference sequence). CDR3 amino acids: CSAGGGTEAFF. The CDR3 coding sequence is TGCAGTGCTGGGGGGGGAACTGAAGCTTTCTTT.

In its sample, this clonotype was seen many times. The rearrangement links TRBV20-1 to TRBJ2-4; 10 nucleotides align to TRBD1. The CDR3 extends over 15 amino acids. Germline values: CDR1 DFQATT, CDR2 SNEGSKA (reference sequence). The V and J ends lost 3 bases and 3 bases, in that order; junction bases with no gene match: 5. CDR3 sequence: CSASGQGGDKNIQYF. CDR3 nucleotides: TGCAGTGCTAGTGGACAGGGGGGAGACAAAAACATTCAGTACTTC.

The table lists this clonotype with a few counts. The chain combines TRBV9 with TRBJ1-2; TRBD1 might be the D (6 bases). V shed 0 bases and J shed 5 bases, with 8 bases lying between them. CDR1 is SGDLS, CDR2 YYNGEE, per germline. This CDR3 region has 13 residues. CDR3 residues: CASSVGGLYGYTF. As DNA, the CDR3 is TGTGCCAGCAGCGTAGGGGGGCTTTATGGCTACACCTTC.

Ten or more counts support this clonotype. The CDR3 region is CASALMGFSGNQPQHF. DNA of the CDR3: TGTGCCAGCGCCCTTATGGGGTTCTCGGGCAATCAGCCCCAGCATTTT. The chain joins TRBV7-2 to TRBJ1-5; D gene unclear. Trimming stripped 8 bases from V and 2 bases from J, with 19 bases between. CDR3 length: 16 residues. Germline assignment: CDR1 SGHTA and CDR2 FQGNSA.

The chain combines TRBV12-3 or TRBV12-4 with TRBJ2-7, with 9 bases fitting TRBD1. V lost 0 bases and J lost 7; bases outside the gene matches: 7. CDR3 length equals 15 residues. The CDR3 sequence: CASSLARQGGGEQYF. The CDR3 coding sequence is TGTGCCAGCAGTTTAGCCCGACAGGGGGGTGGGGAGCAGTACTTC.